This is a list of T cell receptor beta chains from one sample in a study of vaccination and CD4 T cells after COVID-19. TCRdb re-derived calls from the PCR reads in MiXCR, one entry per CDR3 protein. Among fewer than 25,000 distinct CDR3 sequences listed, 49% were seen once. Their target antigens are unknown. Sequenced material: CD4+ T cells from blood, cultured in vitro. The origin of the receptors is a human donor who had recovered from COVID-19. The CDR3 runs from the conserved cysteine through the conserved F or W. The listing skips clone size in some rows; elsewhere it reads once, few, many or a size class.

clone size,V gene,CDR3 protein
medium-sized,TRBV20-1,CSARREAGVIQPQHF
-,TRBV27,CASSLMGAGNGQYF
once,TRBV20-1,CSARDWTAQISGEQYF
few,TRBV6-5,CASSYSRSQNTDTQYF
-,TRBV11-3,CASSSGQGAVEQYF
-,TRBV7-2,CASSYRDGPYEQYF
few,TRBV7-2,CASSLSLDTYTDTQYF
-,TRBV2,CASTPWVSYNSPLHF
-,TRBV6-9,CASTPAGQASGGRQETQYF
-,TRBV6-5,CASSYQTGGSYEQYF
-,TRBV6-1,CATGGGRTGELFF
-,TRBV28,CASSPQGQRFYGYTF
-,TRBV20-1,CSARLGWVGELFF
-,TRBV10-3,CAISESIGNTIYF
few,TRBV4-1,CASSQEQGTAEVGSLHF
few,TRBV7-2,CASSLEGTANNSPLHF
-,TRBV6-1,CASSGRQGLGGYTF
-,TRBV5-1,CASSLLGDYGYTF
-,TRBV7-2,CASSERLPNQPQHF
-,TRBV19,CASSTQGDVTEAFF
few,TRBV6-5,CASSYSDTQYF
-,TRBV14,CASSPFDGGTQYF
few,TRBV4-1,CASSYRGTEAFF
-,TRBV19,CASRRDREQPQHF
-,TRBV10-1,CASSEFERTEAFF
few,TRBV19,CASSIARDSNQPQHF
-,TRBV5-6,CASRVQGVGELFF
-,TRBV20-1,CSARPLGEVEKLFF
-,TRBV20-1,CSAPLGESSGNTIYF
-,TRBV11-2,CASSSRAQEGYTF
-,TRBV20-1,CSARDAFGGTQYF
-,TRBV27,CASRGGPGQFTYEQYF
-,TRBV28,CASSLGGQGAYEQYF
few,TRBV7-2,CASSLLSSGSIGGTEAFF
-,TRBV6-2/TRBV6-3,CASSDRGSPETQYF
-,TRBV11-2,CASSLGTSGYYNEQFF
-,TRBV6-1,CASSKDRVGGYTF
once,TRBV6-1,CASSQSVGGQDTQYF
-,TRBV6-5,CASSYGGGGAFETQYF
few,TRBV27,CASSVGTPGPQHF
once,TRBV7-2,CASSTGGSPNEKLFF
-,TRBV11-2,CASTQGRLNTEAFF
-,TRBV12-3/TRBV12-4,CASSFRGSYNEQFF
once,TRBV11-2,CASSSPSNYGYTF
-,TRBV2,CAAGLTVETQYF
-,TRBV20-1,CSARDSGLAIQETQYF
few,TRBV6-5,CASSWGQLNTGELFF
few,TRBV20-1,CSARGGPTDTQYF
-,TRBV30,CAWSPGAPYEQYF
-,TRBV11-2,CASSLGGSAGALDGYTF
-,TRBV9,CASSSHRGWVFF
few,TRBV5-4,CASSLVTGNNEQFF
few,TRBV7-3,CASSRQRNTEAFF
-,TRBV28,CASSRVGAGRRGYTF